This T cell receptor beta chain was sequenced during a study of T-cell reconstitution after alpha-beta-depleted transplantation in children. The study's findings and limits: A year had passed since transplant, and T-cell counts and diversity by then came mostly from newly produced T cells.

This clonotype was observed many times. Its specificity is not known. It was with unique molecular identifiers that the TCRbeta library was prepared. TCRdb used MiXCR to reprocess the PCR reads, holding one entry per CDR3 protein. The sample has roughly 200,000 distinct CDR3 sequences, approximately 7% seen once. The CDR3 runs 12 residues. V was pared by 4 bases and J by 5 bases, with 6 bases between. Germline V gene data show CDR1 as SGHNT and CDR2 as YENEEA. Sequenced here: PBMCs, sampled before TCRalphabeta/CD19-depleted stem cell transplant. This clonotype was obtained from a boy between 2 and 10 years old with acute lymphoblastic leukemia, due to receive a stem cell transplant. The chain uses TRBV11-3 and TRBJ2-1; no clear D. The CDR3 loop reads CASSSENNEQFF. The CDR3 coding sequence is TGTGCCAGCAGCTCGGAGAACAATGAGCAGTTCTTC.